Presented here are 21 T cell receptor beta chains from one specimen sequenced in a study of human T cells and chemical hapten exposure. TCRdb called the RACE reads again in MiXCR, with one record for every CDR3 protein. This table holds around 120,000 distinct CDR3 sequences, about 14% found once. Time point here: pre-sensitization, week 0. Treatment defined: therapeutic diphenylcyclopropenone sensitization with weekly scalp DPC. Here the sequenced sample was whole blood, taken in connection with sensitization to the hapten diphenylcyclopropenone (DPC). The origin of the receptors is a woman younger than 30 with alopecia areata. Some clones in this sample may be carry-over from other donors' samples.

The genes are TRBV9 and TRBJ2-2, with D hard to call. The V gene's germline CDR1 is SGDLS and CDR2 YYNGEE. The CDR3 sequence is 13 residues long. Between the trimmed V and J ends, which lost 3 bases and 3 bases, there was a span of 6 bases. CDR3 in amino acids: CASSGRYTGELFF. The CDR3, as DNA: TGTGCCAGCAGCGGAAGATACACCGGGGAGCTGTTTTTT.

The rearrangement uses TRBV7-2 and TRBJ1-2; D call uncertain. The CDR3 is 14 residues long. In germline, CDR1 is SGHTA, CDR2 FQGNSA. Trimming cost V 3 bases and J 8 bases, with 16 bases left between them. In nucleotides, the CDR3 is TGTGCCAGCAGCTTCATGGTTTCCAACCCGGGCTACACCTTC. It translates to CASSFMVSNPGYTF.

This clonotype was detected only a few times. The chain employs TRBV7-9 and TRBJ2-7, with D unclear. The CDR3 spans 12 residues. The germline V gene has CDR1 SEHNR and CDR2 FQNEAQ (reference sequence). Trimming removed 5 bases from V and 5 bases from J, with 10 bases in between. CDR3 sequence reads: CASSRWVNEQYF. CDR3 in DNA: TGTGCCAGCAGCCGTTGGGTGAACGAGCAGTACTTC.

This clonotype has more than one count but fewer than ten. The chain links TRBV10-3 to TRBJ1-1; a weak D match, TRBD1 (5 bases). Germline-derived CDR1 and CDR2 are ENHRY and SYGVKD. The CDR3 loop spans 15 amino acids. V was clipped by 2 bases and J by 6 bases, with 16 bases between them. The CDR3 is CAISEGQVRGAEAFF. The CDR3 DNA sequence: TGTGCCATCAGTGAGGGTCAAGTCCGGGGCGCTGAAGCTTTCTTT.

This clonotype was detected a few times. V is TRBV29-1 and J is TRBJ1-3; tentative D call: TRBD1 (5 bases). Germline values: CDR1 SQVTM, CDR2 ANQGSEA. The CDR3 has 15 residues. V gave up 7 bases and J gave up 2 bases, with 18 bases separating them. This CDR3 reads CSAFEGPYAGNTIYF. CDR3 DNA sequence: TGCAGCGCCTTCGAGGGACCCTATGCTGGAAACACCATATATTTT.

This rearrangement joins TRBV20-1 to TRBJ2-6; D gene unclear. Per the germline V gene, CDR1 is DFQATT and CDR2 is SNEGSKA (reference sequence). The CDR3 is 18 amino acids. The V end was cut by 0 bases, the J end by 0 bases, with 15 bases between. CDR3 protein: CSARDPSGLVSGANVLTF. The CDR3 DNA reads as TGCAGTGCTAGAGACCCGTCAGGCCTCGTCTCTGGGGCCAACGTCCTGACTTTC.

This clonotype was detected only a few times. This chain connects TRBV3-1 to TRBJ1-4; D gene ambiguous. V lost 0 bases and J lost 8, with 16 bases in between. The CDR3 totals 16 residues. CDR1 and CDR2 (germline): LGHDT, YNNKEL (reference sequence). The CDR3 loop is CASSQDRGSEREKLFF. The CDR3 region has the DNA TGTGCCAGCAGCCAAGATCGTGGCTCGGAGAGGGAAAAACTGTTTTTT. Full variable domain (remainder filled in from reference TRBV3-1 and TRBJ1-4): DTAVSQTPKYLVTQMGNDKSIKCEQNLGHDTMYWYKQDSKKFLKIMFSYNNKELIINETVPNRFSPKSPDKAHLNLHINSLELGDSAVYFCASSQDRGSEREKLFFGSGTQLSVL.

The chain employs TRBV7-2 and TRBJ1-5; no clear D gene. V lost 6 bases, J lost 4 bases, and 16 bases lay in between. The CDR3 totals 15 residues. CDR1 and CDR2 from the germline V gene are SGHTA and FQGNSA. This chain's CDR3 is CASSSPGAPNQPQHF. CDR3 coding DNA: TGTGCCAGCAGTTCCCCGGGAGCCCCAAATCAGCCCCAGCATTTT.

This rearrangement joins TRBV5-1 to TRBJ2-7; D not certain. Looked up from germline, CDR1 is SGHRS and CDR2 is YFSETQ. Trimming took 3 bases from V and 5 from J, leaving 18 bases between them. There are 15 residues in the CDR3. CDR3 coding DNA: TGCGCCAGCAGCTCCTTAACGGAGAGTCCCGACGAGCAGTACTTC. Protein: CASSSLTESPDEQYF.

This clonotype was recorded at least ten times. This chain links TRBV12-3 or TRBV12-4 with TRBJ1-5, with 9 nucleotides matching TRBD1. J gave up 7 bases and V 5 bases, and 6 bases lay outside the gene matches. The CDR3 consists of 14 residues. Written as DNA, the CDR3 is TGTGCCAGCAGTCTCGGGACAGGGAACCAGCCCCAGCATTTT. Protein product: CASSLGTGNQPQHF.

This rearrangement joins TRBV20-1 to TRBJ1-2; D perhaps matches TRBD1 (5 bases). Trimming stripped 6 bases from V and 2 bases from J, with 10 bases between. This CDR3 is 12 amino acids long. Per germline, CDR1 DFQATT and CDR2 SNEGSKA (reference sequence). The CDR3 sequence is CSAPEGNYGYTF. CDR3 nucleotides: TGCAGTGCCCCGGAGGGGAACTATGGCTACACCTTC.

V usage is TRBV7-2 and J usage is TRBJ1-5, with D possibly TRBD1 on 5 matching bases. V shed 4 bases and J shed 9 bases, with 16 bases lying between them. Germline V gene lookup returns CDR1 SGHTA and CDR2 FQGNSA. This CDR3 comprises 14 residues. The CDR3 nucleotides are TGTGCCAGCAGCTCACACCCGGGACCAGGGCCCCAGCATTTT. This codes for CASSSHPGPGPQHF.

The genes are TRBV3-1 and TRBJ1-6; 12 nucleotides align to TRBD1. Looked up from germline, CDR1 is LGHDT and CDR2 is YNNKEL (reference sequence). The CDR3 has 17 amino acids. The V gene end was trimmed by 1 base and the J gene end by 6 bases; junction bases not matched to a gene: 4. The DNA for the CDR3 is TGTGCCAGCAGCCAAGTGGGACAGGGGGCTGGTAATTCACCCCTCCACTTT. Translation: CASSQVGQGAGNSPLHF.

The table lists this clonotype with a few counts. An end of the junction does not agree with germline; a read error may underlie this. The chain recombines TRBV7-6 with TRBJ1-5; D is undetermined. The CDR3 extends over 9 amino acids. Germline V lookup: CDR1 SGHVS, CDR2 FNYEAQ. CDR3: CASSFARCF. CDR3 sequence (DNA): TGTGCCAGCAGCTTTGCGAGGTGTTTT.

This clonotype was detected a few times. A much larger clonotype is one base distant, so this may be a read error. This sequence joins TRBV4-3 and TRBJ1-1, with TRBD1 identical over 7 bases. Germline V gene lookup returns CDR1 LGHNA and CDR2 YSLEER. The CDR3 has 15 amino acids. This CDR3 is CASNQADRVNTEAFF. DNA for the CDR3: TGCGCCAGCAACCAAGCCGACAGGGTAAACACTGAAGCTTTCTTT.

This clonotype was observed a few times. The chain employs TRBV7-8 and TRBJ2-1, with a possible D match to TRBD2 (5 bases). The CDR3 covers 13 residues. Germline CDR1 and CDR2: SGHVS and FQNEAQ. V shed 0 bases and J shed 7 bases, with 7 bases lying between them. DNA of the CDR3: TGTGCCAGCAGCTTAGCTAGCGTTAATGAGCAGTTCTTC. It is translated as CASSLASVNEQFF.

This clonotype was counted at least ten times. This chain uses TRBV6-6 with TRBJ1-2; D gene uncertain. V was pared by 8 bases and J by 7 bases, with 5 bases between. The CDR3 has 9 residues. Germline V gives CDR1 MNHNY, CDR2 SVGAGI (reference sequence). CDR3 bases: TGTGCCAGCGGACTTGGCTACACCTTC. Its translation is CASGLGYTF.

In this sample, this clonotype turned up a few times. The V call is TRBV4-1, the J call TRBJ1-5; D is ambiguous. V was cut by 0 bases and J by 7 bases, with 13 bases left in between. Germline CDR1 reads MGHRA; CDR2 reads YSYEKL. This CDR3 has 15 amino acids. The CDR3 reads CASSQDRPDPQPQHF. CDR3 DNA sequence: TGCGCCAGCAGCCAAGATCGGCCGGACCCGCAGCCCCAGCATTTT.

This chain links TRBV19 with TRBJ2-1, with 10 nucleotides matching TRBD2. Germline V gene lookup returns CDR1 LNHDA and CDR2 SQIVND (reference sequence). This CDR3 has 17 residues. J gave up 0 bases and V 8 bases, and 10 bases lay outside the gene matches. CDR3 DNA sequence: TGTGCCAGTTCTAGCGGGGGCCCCCGGAGCTCCTACAATGAGCAGTTCTTC. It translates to CASSSGGPRSSYNEQFF.

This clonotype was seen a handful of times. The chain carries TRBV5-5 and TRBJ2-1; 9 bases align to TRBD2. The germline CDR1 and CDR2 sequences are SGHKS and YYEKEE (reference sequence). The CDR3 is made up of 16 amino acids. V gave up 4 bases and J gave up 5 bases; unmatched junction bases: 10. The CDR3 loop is CASSPEWLAGNNEQFF. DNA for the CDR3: TGTGCCAGCAGCCCTGAATGGCTAGCGGGAAACAATGAGCAGTTCTTC.

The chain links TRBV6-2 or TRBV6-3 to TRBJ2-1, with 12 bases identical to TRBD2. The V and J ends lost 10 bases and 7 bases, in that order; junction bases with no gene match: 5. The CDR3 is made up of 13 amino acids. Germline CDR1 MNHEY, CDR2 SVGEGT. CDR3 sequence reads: CATLAGGRNEQFF. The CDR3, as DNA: TGTGCCACCCTAGCGGGGGGGCGGAATGAGCAGTTCTTC.